These T cell receptor beta chains were read from a single sample in a study of blood T cell repertoires in COVID-19. Assay: immunoSEQ multiplex PCR; the TCRdb copy retains only in-frame clones and omits some. This sample has 14,000 or so clones; 90% occur once, and the top ten carry about 8%. The sequenced sample consisted of peripheral blood. Source of these receptors: a human donor in a cohort sampled during active COVID-19. Both conserved end residues are part of each CDR3. The D gene is left open where the match is weak. Clone size is shown for a subset of rows, as once, few, many or a class of expanded clone.

16,.,TRBV11-3,TRBD2,TRBJ2-2,TGTGCCAGCAGCTTAGGCGGGAGGGGTGGCACCGGGGAGCTGTTTTTT,CASSLGGRGGTGELFF
14,.,TRBV3-1/TRBV3-2,.,TRBJ1-1,TGTGCCAGCAGCCCCGGGACATTGAACACTGAAGCTTTCTTT,CASSPGTLNTEAFF
13,.,TRBV28,.,TRBJ2-7,TGTGCCAGCAGTTTTTTTAGCTCCCACGAGCAGTACTTC,CASSFFSSHEQYF
12,.,TRBV12-2,.,TRBJ1-6,TGTGCAAGTCGTAGGGGAAATTCACCCCTCCACTTT,CASRRGNSPLHF
13,.,TRBV6-5,.,TRBJ2-1,TGTGCCAGCAGTTACTCGGCTAGCAGGGAGCAGTTCTTC,CASSYSASREQFF
14,.,TRBV7-9,TRBD1,TRBJ1-6,TGTGCCAGCAGCTTGACAGGGCTAGAATCACCCCTCCACTTT,CASSLTGLESPLHF
15,.,TRBV7-2,TRBD1,TRBJ1-5,TGTGCCAGCAGCTTAGCATGGGACAGCAGTCAGCCCCAGCATTTT,CASSLAWDSSQPQHF
14,.,TRBV3-1/TRBV3-2,.,TRBJ1-5,TGTGCCAGCAGCCAGACGGGGGTGGGTCAGCCCCAGCATTTT,CASSQTGVGQPQHF
17,.,TRBV5-1,TRBD2,TRBJ2-1,TGCGCCAGCAGCTTGGGGGGACTAGCGGGAGCGGGGAGTGAGCAGTTCTTC,CASSLGGLAGAGSEQFF
12,.,TRBV10-3,.,TRBJ1-2,TGTGCCATCAGTGAAACAGGGAATGGCTACACCTTC,CAISETGNGYTF
17,.,TRBV28,TRBD1,TRBJ1-5,TGTGCCAGCAGTTTATACGGGACAGGGCTCTCCAATCAGCCCCAGCATTTT,CASSLYGTGLSNQPQHF
15,.,TRBV6-6,TRBD1,TRBJ1-1,TGTGCCAGCCGCCGTCCGACAGGGATGAACACTGAAGCTTTCTTT,CASRRPTGMNTEAFF
16,once,TRBV27,TRBD1,TRBJ2-3,TGTGCCAGCAGTGGGGGACAGGGAGAGTTCACAGATACGCAGTATTTT,CASSGGQGEFTDTQYF
16,.,TRBV27,TRBD1,TRBJ1-5,TGTGCCAGCAGTTCCCCGGGACAGGGGGCAAATCAGCCCCAGCATTTT,CASSSPGQGANQPQHF
15,.,TRBV6-5,TRBD2,TRBJ2-7,TGTGCCAGCAGTTCATCGGCTAGCGGGGGGTACGAGCAGTACTTC,CASSSSASGGYEQYF
13,.,TRBV7-3,.,TRBJ2-3,TGTGCCAGCAGTCTACGACGCGGAGATACGCAGTATTTT,CASSLRRGDTQYF
15,.,TRBV9,.,TRBJ1-2,TGTGCCAGCAGCGTAGCCGCAGGGGCGAACTATGGCTACACCTTC,CASSVAAGANYGYTF
15,.,TRBV6-2/TRBV6-3,.,TRBJ2-6,TGTGCCAGCAGCTCTGACAGTGCTGGGGCCAACGTCCTGACTTTC,CASSSDSAGANVLTF
13,.,TRBV3-1/TRBV3-2,TRBD2,TRBJ2-1,TGTGCCAGCAGCCAGCGGGAGGGCGATGAGCAGTTCTTC,CASSQREGDEQFF
14,.,TRBV4-1,.,TRBJ2-1,TGCGCCAGCAGCCAAGTTCGACACGACAATGAGCAGTTCTTC,CASSQVRHDNEQFF
16,.,TRBV6-5,.,TRBJ1-6,TGTGCCAGCAGTTACTCTGGGCAGGGGCTAAATTCACCCCTCCACTTT,CASSYSGQGLNSPLHF
16,.,TRBV5-4,.,TRBJ2-2,TGTGCCAGCAGCCTGTCCGGGAAATCGAACACCGGGGAGCTGTTTTTT,CASSLSGKSNTGELFF
16,.,TRBV7-8,.,TRBJ1-1,TGTGCCAGCAGCTTAGGTAGGGGCGCTTTAGACACTGAAGCTTTCTTT,CASSLGRGALDTEAFF
14,.,TRBV11-3,TRBD1,TRBJ1-1,TGTGCCAGCAGCTTGACAGGGAAGAGCACTGAAGCTTTCTTT,CASSLTGKSTEAFF
18,.,TRBV5-1,TRBD2,TRBJ2-2,TGCGCCAGCAGCATAAGGAGCCTTACCGGGACTAGAGTAGAGGAGCTGTTTTTT,CASSIRSLTGTRVEELFF
14,once,TRBV19,.,TRBJ2-1,TGTGCCAGTAGTTCTCAACTGACCTACAATGAGCAGTTCTTC,CASSSQLTYNEQFF
16,.,TRBV18,.,TRBJ2-7,TGTGCCAGCTCACTCACCACCGGGGGTAGCTCCTACGAGCAGTACTTC,CASSLTTGGSSYEQYF
15,.,TRBV5-4,.,TRBJ2-5,TGTGCCAGCAGCCCGGACAGCAACTTCCAAGAGACCCAGTACTTC,CASSPDSNFQETQYF
15,once,TRBV29-1,.,TRBJ2-5,TGCAGCGTTTGGGGGCGACAAGGCTTTTGGGAGACCCAGTACTTC,CSVWGRQGFWETQYF
14,.,TRBV7-9,TRBD1,TRBJ2-4,TGTGCCAGCAGCGCCGCCCTCGGACAGGGTTTTCAGTACTTC,CASSAALGQGFQYF
11,.,TRBV19,TRBD1,TRBJ1-1,TGTGCCAGTAGGAGGACAGGGGAAGCTTTCTTT,CASRRTGEAFF
14,.,TRBV6-6,TRBD1,TRBJ2-7,TGTGCCAGCAGGGACAGGCAGGGCAGCCACGAGCAGTACTTC,CASRDRQGSHEQYF
16,.,TRBV27,TRBD2,TRBJ2-3,TGTGCCAGCAGTCCGACTAGCATACTTAGCACAGATACGCAGTATTTT,CASSPTSILSTDTQYF
16,.,TRBV7-2,TRBD2,TRBJ2-5,TGTGCCAGCAGCCCGGGACTAGCGGGGGGGGGAGAGACCCAGTACTTC,CASSPGLAGGGETQYF
16,.,TRBV10-3,.,TRBJ2-5,TGTGCCATCAGTGAGTCAATGAGGGGGGGCCAAGAGACCCAGTACTTC,CAISESMRGGQETQYF
15,.,TRBV6-5,TRBD1,TRBJ2-2,TGTGCCAGCAGTTACGACAGGGGGCCCGCCGGGGAGCTGTTTTTT,CASSYDRGPAGELFF
16,.,TRBV27,TRBD2,TRBJ2-7,TGTGCCAGCAGCCCGGGACTAGCGGGGGTTGTAGGTGAGCAGTACTTC,CASSPGLAGVVGEQYF
14,.,TRBV3-1/TRBV3-2,.,TRBJ2-1,TGTGCCAGCAGCCAACCATATCCGGGCAATGAGCAGTTCTTC,CASSQPYPGNEQFF
13,.,TRBV4-2,.,TRBJ2-2,TGTGCCAGCAGCCAAGATAGTACCGGGGAGCTGTTTTTT,CASSQDSTGELFF
14,.,TRBV5-1,.,TRBJ2-3,TGCGCCAGCAGCTTCGAGCGGGTATCAGATACGCAGTATTTT,CASSFERVSDTQYF
14,once,TRBV10-3,.,TRBJ1-2,TGTGCCATCAGTGAGGACAGCAGGAACTATGGCTACACCTTC,CAISEDSRNYGYTF
19,.,TRBV7-9,TRBD1,TRBJ2-6,TGTGCCAGCAGCTTAGGGGTAGGGACAGGAGCGTTGGGGGCCAACGTCCTGACTTTC,CASSLGVGTGALGANVLTF
16,once,TRBV6-5,TRBD2,TRBJ2-7,TGTGCCAGCAGTTACGGGGTAGCGGGAGGGCCTTACGAGCAGTACTTC,CASSYGVAGGPYEQYF
15,.,TRBV2,TRBD1,TRBJ2-4,TGTGCCAGCAGTGAAGAGGGACAGGGAGAAGACATTCAGTACTTC,CASSEEGQGEDIQYF
13,.,TRBV18,.,TRBJ1-2,TGTGCCAGCTCACCACCGACAGAAGATGGCTACACCTTC,CASSPPTEDGYTF
15,medium-sized,TRBV4-1,.,TRBJ1-2,TGCGCCAGCAGCCAAGAAAGGAGCGGGGGCGACGGCTACACCTTC,CASSQERSGGDGYTF
15,once,TRBV29-1,.,TRBJ1-1,TGCAGCGCTCGCCGGGACGGAGGGTCCAACACTGAAGCTTTCTTT,CSARRDGGSNTEAFF
13,.,TRBV30,.,TRBJ1-6,TGTGCCTGGGAGACCAGGGGTAATTCACCCCTCCACTTT,CAWETRGNSPLHF
15,.,TRBV28,.,TRBJ1-2,TGTGCCAGCAGTTTTCCAGGGGAAGCTAACTATGGCTACACCTTC,CASSFPGEANYGYTF
16,.,TRBV28,TRBD1,TRBJ2-5,TGTGCCAGCAGTTTCGTCAGGGGGCCCGTCCAAGAGACCCAGTACTTC,CASSFVRGPVQETQYF
14,.,TRBV7-2,TRBD1,TRBJ1-4,TGTGCCAGCAGCCAGGGGGTCGCTAATGAAAAACTGTTTTTT,CASSQGVANEKLFF
11,.,TRBV11-2,.,TRBJ2-7,TGTGCCAGCAGCCTTATCTACGAGCAGTACTTC,CASSLIYEQYF
15,.,TRBV19,.,TRBJ1-2,TGTGCCAGTAGTATTTCGAGGGTAACGGCCTATGGCTACACCTTC,CASSISRVTAYGYTF
16,once,TRBV6-2/TRBV6-3,.,TRBJ1-4,TGTGCCAGCAGTTCGAACAGGCGCTCAACTAATGAAAAACTGTTTTTT,CASSSNRRSTNEKLFF
14,.,TRBV6-6,TRBD2,TRBJ2-1,TGTGCCAGCAGTTACTCGCGGGGGTCGGATGAGCAGTTCTTC,CASSYSRGSDEQFF